A single sample is the source of the 5 T cell receptor beta chains below, sequenced in a study of OX40 agonist ivuxolimab in advanced cancers. Measured with immunoSEQ multiplex PCR; TCRdb has only the in-frame clones, and not every one. The table has roughly 29,000 clones, approximately 90% seen once; the top ten hold about 24%. The sequenced sample was CD4+ or CD8+ T cells sorted from blood, obtained in a trial of the OX40 agonist ivuxolimab. All receptors derive from an adult with an advanced solid tumor such as melanoma, head and neck, liver or kidney cancer.

The chain recombines TRBV7-9 with TRBJ2-5; 9 bases are shared with TRBD2. The length of the CDR3 is 14 residues. The germline gives CDR1 SEHNR, CDR2 FQNEAQ (reference sequence). V lost 5 bases and J lost 2; bases outside the gene matches: 3. CDR3 sequence: CASSKGLAQETQYF. CDR3 nucleotide sequence: TGTGCCAGCAGCAAAGGACTAGCGCAAGAGACCCAGTACTTC.

The CDR3: CASSSERDRHYEQYF. The CDR3 DNA reads TGTGCCAGCAGCTCTGAACGGGACAGACACTACGAGCAGTACTTC. The chain has TRBV7-2 and TRBJ2-7; TRBD1 matches 7 bases. The CDR3 has 15 residues. Trimming took 4 bases from V and 3 from J; bases not matched to a gene: 9. Germline values: CDR1 SGHTA, CDR2 FQGNSA.

V usage is TRBV12-5 and J usage is TRBJ2-7, with 10 bases matching TRBD1. V lost 0 bases, J lost 1 base, and 3 bases stayed unmatched. The germline V gene encodes CDR1 LGHNT and CDR2 FRNRAP. The CDR3 totals 16 residues. CDR3 nucleotide sequence: TGTGCTAGTGGTTTGGTTGGGGACAGGGGTTCCTACGAGCAGTACTTC. Translated, it gives CASGLVGDRGSYEQYF.

V is TRBV7-2 and J is TRBJ2-7, with D tentatively TRBD2 (5 bases). V dropped 3 bases and J dropped 1 base, with 16 bases sitting between them. This CDR3 spans 16 amino acids. The V gene's germline CDR1 is SGHTA and CDR2 FQGNSA. CDR3 in DNA: TGTGCCAGCAGCTTCTACTACAGCGGCGGGTCCTACGAGCAGTACTTC. Protein sequence: CASSFYYSGGSYEQYF.

This clone is judged medium-sized. J is TRBJ2-7 and V is TRBV29-1, with D uncertain. The CDR3 runs 14 residues. Germline CDR1 SQVTM, CDR2 ANQGSEA. V was trimmed by 1 base and J by 2 bases, leaving 12 bases between them. DNA for the CDR3: TGCAGCGTTGAAGGTCTGGCGCCGCCCTACGAGCAGTACTTC. Protein sequence: CSVEGLAPPYEQYF.